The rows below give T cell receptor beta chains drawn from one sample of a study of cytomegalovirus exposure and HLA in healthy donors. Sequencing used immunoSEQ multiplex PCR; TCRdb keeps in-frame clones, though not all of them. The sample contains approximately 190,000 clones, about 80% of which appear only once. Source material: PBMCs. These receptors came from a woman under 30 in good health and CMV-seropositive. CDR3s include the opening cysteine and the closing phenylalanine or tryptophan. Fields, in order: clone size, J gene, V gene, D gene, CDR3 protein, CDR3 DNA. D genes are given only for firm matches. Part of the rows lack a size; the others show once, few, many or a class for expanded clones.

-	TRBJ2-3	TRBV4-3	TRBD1	CASSQDQGEADTQYF	TGCGCCAGCAGCCAAGATCAGGGGGAAGCAGATACGCAGTATTTT
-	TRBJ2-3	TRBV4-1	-	CASSQFGADTQYF	TGCGCCAGCAGCCAGTTTGGAGCAGATACGCAGTATTTT
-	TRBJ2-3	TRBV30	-	CAWSEGTEADTQYF	TGTGCCTGGAGCGAAGGGACTGAGGCAGATACGCAGTATTTT
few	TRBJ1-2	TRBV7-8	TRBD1	CASSLGTGGFGYTF	TGTGCCAGCAGCTTAGGGACAGGGGGTTTTGGCTACACCTTC
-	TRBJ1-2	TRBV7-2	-	CASSLTYRDGYTF	TGTGCCAGCAGCTTGACCTACAGGGATGGCTACACCTTC
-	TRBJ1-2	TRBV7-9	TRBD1	CSSSSGQNNYGYTF	TGTTCCAGCAGCTCGGGACAGAATAACTATGGCTACACCTTC
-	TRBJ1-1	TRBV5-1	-	CASRSGTEAFF	TGCGCCAGCAGATCGGGGACTGAAGCTTTCTTT
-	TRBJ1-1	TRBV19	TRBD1	CASSSFSHRGSRLNTEAFF	TGTGCCAGTAGTAGTTTCTCACACAGGGGGAGTAGATTGAACACTGAAGCTTTCTTT
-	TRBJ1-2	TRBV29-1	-	CSVVGANYGYTF	TGCAGCGTTGTTGGAGCTAACTATGGCTACACCTTC
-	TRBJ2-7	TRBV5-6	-	CASSLVGRSYEQYF	TGTGCCAGCAGCTTGGTGGGCAGATCCTACGAGCAGTACTTC
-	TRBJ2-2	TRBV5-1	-	CASSLAPFNRAGELFF	TGCGCCAGCAGCTTGGCCCCCTTTAACAGGGCCGGGGAGCTGTTTTTT
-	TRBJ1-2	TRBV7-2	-	CASSLDVYREGYGYTF	TGTGCCAGCAGCTTAGATGTATACAGGGAGGGATATGGCTACACCTTC
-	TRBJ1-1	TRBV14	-	CASSQTRGSVQAAFF	TGTGCCAGCAGCCAAACCAGGGGATCTGTTCAGGCGGCTTTCTTT
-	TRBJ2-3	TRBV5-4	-	CASSSTSSTDTQYF	TGTGCCAGCAGCTCCACTTCTAGCACAGATACGCAGTATTTT
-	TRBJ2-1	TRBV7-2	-	CASSRYNEQFF	TGTGCCAGCAGCCGTTACAATGAGCAGTTCTTC
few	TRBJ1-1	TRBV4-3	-	CASSQRPGTEAFF	TGCGCCAGCAGCCAAAGGCCAGGGACTGAAGCTTTCTTT
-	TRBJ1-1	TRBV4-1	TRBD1	CASSHATGGANTEAFF	TGCGCCAGCAGCCACGCGACAGGGGGGGCGAACACTGAAGCTTTCTTT
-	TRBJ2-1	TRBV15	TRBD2	CATSRDAGGGPRDEQFF	TGTGCCACCAGCAGAGATGCGGGAGGGGGGCCTCGGGATGAGCAGTTCTTC
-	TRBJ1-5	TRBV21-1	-	CASIRGTGGTQPQHF	TGTGCCAGCATCCGGGGGACAGGGGGTACTCAGCCCCAGCATTTT
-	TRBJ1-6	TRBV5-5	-	CASSPSGYNSPLHF	TGTGCCAGCAGCCCCTCAGGGTATAATTCACCCCTCCACTTT
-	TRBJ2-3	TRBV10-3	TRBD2	CAISERSGRGGSSDTQYF	TGTGCCATCAGTGAGAGGTCTGGGCGGGGGGGGTCGAGTGATACGCAGTATTTT
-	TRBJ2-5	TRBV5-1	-	CASSLAPIGPGQQETQYF	TGCGCCAGCAGCTTGGCCCCTATTGGGCCAGGACAACAAGAGACCCAGTACTTC
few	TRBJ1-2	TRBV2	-	CASSAAPGPYYGYTF	TGTGCCAGCAGCGCGGCCCCAGGGCCCTACTATGGCTACACCTTC
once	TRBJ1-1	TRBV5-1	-	CASSLGARGNTEAFF	TGCGCCAGCAGCTTGGGGGCGCGGGGAAACACTGAAGCTTTCTTT
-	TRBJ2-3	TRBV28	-	CASSFTTRDGGTDTQYF	TGTGCCAGCAGCTTTACCACCCGGGATGGCGGCACAGATACGCAGTATTTT
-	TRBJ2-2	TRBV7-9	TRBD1	CASSLPRTGDLTGELFF	TGTGCCAGCAGCTTACCGCGGACAGGGGATCTCACCGGGGAGCTGTTTTTT
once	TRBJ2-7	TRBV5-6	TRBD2	CASSFSSGYYEQYF	TGTGCCAGCAGCTTCTCTAGCGGATACTACGAGCAGTACTTC
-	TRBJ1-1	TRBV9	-	CASSAGSEGSLAFF	TGTGCCAGCAGCGCGGGGAGTGAGGGATCTTTGGCTTTCTTT
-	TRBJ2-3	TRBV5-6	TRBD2	CASSFIAGGTDTQYF	TGTGCCAGCAGCTTCATCGCGGGGGGGACAGATACGCAGTATTTT
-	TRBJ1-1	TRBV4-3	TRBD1	CASSQEDRGLTEAFF	TGCGCCAGCAGCCAAGAGGACAGGGGGCTGACTGAAGCTTTCTTT
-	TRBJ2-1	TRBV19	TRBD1	CATGQGAYNEQFF	TGTGCCACAGGACAGGGTGCCTACAATGAGCAGTTCTTC
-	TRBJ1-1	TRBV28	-	CASSLTGGWTEAFF	TGTGCCAGCAGTTTGACAGGAGGCTGGACTGAAGCTTTCTTT
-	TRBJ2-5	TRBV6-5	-	CASSYRPGQETQYF	TGTGCCAGCAGTTACAGGCCAGGACAAGAGACCCAGTACTTC
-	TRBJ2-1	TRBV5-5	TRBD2	CASSGLAGTYNEQFF	TGTGCCAGCAGCGGCCTAGCGGGTACTTACAATGAGCAGTTCTTC
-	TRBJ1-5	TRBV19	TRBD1	CASTLQGVAQPQHF	TGTGCCAGTACCCTACAGGGGGTAGCTCAGCCCCAGCATTTT
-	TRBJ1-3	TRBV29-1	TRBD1	CSAAGGFSGNTIYF	TGCAGCGCGGCAGGGGGCTTCTCTGGAAACACCATATATTTT
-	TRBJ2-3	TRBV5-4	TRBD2	CASSSRTSSADTQYF	TGTGCCAGCAGCTCCCGGACTAGCAGCGCAGATACGCAGTATTTT
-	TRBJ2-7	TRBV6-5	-	CASSCLLTGAYEQYF	TGTGCCAGCAGTTGCCTTCTGACAGGAGCCTACGAGCAGTACTTC
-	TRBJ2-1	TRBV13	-	CASSPRSYNEQFF	TGTGCCAGCAGTCCCAGGTCCTACAATGAGCAGTTCTTC
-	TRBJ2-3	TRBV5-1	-	CASSLGASSGTDTQYF	TGCGCCAGCAGCTTGGGGGCTAGCTCGGGCACAGATACGCAGTATTTT
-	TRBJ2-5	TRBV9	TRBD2	CASSVEGRGGGETQYF	TGTGCCAGCAGCGTAGAAGGGCGGGGGGGAGGAGAGACCCAGTACTTC
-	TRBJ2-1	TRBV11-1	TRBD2	CASSLGGDNEQFF	TGTGCCAGCAGCCTCGGGGGGGACAATGAGCAGTTCTTC
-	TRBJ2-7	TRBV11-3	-	CASSLGSSYEQYF	TGTGCCAGCAGCTTAGGCAGCTCCTACGAGCAGTACTTC
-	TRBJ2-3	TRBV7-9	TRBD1	CASSFSGGGTDTQYF	TGTGCCAGCAGCTTCTCAGGGGGAGGCACAGATACGCAGTATTTT
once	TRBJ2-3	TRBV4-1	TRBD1	CASSRGQGALPDTQYF	TGCGCCAGCAGCCGGGGACAGGGCGCCTTGCCAGATACGCAGTATTTT
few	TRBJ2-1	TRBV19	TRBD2	CASSKGLAGGSYNEQFF	TGTGCCAGTAGTAAGGGACTAGCGGGGGGTTCCTACAATGAGCAGTTCTTC
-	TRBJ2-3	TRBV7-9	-	CASSLALLADTQYF	TGTGCCAGCAGCTTAGCACTCCTCGCAGATACGCAGTATTTT
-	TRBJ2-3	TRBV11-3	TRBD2	CASSSWGGTDTQYF	TGTGCCAGCAGCTCCTGGGGAGGGACAGATACGCAGTATTTT